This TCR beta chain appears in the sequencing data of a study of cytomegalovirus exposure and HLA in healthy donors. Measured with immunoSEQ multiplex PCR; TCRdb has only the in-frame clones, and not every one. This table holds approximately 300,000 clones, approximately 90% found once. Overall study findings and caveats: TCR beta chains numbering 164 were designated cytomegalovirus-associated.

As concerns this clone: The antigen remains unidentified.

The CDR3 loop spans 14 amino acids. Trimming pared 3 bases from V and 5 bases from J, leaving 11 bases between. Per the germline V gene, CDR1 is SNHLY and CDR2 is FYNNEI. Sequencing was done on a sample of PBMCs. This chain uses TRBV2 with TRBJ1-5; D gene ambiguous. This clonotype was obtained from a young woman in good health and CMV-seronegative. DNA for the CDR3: TGTGCCAGCAGTGAGGCCACAGTCGATCAGCCCCAGCATTTT. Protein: CASSEATVDQPQHF.